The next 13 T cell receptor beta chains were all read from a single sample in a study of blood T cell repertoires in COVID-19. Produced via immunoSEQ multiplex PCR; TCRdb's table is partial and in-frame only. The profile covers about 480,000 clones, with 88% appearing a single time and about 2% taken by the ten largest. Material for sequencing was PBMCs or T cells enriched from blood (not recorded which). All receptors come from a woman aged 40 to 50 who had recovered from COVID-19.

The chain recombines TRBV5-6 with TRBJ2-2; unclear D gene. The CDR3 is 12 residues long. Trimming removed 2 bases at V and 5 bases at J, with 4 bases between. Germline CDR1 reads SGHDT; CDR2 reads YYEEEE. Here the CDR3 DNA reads TGTGCCAGCAGCTTCTCGACCGGGGAGCTGTTTTTT. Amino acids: CASSFSTGELFF. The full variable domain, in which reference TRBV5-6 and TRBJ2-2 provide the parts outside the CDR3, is DAGVTQSPTHLIKTRGQQVTLRCSPKSGHDTVSWYQQALGQGPQFIFQYYEEEERQRGNFPDRFSGHQFPNYSSELNVNALLLGDSALYLCASSFSTGELFFGEGSRLTVL.

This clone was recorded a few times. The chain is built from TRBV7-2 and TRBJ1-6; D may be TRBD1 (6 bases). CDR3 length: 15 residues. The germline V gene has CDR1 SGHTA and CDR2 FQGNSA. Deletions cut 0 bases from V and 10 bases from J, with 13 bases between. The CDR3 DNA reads TGTGCCAGCAGCTTAGCGCAGGGGTCGGGGTCACCCCTCCACTTT. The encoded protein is CASSLAQGSGSPLHF.

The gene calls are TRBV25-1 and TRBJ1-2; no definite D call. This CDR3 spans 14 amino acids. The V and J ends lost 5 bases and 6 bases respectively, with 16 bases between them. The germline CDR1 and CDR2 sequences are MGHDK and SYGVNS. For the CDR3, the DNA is TGTGCCAGCAGTCCACAGACCTACAGTAATGGCTACACCTTC. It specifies CASSPQTYSNGYTF.

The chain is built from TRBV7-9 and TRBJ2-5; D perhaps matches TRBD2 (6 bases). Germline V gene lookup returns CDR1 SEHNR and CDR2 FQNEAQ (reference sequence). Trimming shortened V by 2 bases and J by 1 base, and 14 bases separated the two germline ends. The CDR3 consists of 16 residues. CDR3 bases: TGTGCCAGCAGCTTAAAGCGGGTAGGATCCCAAGAGACCCAGTACTTC. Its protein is CASSLKRVGSQETQYF.

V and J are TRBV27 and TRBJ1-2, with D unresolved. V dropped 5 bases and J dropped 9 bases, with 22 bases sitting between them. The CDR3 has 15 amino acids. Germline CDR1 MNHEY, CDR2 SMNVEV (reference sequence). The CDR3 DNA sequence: TGTGCCAGCAGTCCCACAGTCCCTCTACTAGGGAGCTACACCTTC. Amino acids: CASSPTVPLLGSYTF.

The CDR3 is CASSGTGLYGANVLTF. The CDR3 region has the DNA TGTGCCAGCAGTGGGACAGGCCTTTATGGGGCCAACGTCCTGACTTTC. V gene TRBV6-2 or TRBV6-3 combines with J gene TRBJ2-6, with 8 bases matching TRBD1. This CDR3 comprises 16 residues. V lost 5 bases and J lost 3; bases outside the gene matches: 6. CDR1 is MNHEY, CDR2 SVGEGT, per germline.

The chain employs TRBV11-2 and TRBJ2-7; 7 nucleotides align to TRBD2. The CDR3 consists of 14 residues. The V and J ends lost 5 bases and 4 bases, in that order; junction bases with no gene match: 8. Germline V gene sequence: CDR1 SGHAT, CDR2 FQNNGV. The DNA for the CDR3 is TGTGCCAGCAGCCGTTCGCGGGAGCAATACGAGCAGTACTTC. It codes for CASSRSREQYEQYF.

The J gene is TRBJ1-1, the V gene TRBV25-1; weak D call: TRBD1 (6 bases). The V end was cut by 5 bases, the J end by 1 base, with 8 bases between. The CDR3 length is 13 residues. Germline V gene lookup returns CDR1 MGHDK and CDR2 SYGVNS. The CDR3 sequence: CASSRQENTEAFF. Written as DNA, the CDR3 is TGTGCCAGCAGTCGACAGGAGAACACTGAAGCTTTCTTT.

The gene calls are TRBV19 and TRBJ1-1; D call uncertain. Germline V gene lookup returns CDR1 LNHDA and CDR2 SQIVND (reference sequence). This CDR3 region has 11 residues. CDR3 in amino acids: CWSEVGTEAFF. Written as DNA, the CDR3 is TGTTGGTCCGAGGTAGGCACTGAAGCTTTCTTT.

The CDR3 nucleotides read TGTGCCAGCTCACCAGGCGGGAGGGCCATCACCGGGGAGCTGTTTTTT. It yields the protein CASSPGGRAITGELFF. The J gene is TRBJ2-2, the V gene TRBV18, with 9 bases lining up with TRBD2. This CDR3 contains 16 residues. The germline V gene has CDR1 KGHSH and CDR2 LQKENI. V shed 2 bases and J 4 bases; nucleotides not matched to a gene: 5.

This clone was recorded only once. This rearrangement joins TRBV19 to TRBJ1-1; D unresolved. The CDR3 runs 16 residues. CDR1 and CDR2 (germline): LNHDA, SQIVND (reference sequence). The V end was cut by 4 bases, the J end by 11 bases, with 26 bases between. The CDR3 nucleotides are TGTGCCAGTAGTACTCACGGTCTACGGGGAGACTTGGCGGCTTTCTTT. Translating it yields CASSTHGLRGDLAAFF.

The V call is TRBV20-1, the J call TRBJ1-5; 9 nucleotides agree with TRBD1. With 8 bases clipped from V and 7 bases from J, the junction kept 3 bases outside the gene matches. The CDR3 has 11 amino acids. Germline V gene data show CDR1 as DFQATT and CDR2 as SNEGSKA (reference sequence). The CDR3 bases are TGCAGTACAGGGGGCGGACAGCCCCAGCATTTT. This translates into CSTGGGQPQHF.

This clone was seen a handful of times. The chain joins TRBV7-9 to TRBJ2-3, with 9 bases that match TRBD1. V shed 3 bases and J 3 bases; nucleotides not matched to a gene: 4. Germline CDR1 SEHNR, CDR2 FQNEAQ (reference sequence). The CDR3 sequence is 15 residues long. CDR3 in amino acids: CASSFGDRATDTQYF. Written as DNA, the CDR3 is TGTGCCAGCAGCTTCGGGGACAGGGCTACAGATACGCAGTATTTT.